Each of the 16 T cell receptor beta chains below was sequenced from the same sample in a study of identical twins. TCRdb processed the 5' RACE reads anew with MiXCR; each CDR3 protein has one entry. The sample consists of roughly 570,000 distinct CDR3 sequences, just under 10% of them appearing once. These data were likewise used in another study, on yellow fever vaccine responses in identical twins.

The sequencing input was PBMCs. These receptor sequences come from a woman aged 18-29 years in good health.

This clonotype was counted many times. V gene TRBV2 combines with J gene TRBJ2-3; D may be TRBD2 (6 bases). CDR1 is SNHLY and CDR2 is FYNNEI in the germline V gene. The germline V and J ends were trimmed by 6 bases and 2 bases, with 12 bases remaining between them. This CDR3 contains 14 residues. This chain's CDR3 is CASSPGVDTDTQYF. The CDR3 DNA sequence: TGTGCCAGCAGCCCGGGGGTGGACACAGATACGCAGTATTTT.

In this sample, this clonotype turned up many times. The chain joins TRBV21-1 to TRBJ2-1; the listed D gene, TRBD1, was not tested against the DNA. TRBV21-1 is designated a pseudogene. This CDR3 spans 17 amino acids. Written as DNA, the CDR3 is TGTGCCAGCAAGACTGCCGAAAAGGACAGGGAGAGGGATGAGCAGTTCTTC. Amino acids: CASKTAEKDRERDEQFF.

This clonotype was seen at least ten times. The CDR3 sequence is CASSSPGTGLPPFF. The CDR3 DNA is TGTGCCAGCAGTTCCCCAGGGACAGGCCTTCCCCCGTTCTTC. This chain links TRBV12-3 or TRBV12-4 with TRBJ2-1; the match to TRBD1 covers 8 bases. This CDR3 is 14 amino acids long. The V and J ends lost 4 bases and 15 bases, in that order; junction bases with no gene match: 14.

The chain recombines TRBV20-1 with TRBJ2-5; 11 nucleotides line up with TRBD2. This CDR3 region has 13 residues. The trim removed 6 bases at V and 2 bases at J, leaving 2 bases unmatched. Germline V gives CDR1 DFQATT, CDR2 SNEGSKA (reference sequence). This chain's CDR3 is CSAIAGGQETQYF. The CDR3 bases are TGCAGTGCAATAGCGGGAGGGCAAGAGACCCAGTACTTC.

This clonotype was observed a few times. The chain uses TRBV2 and TRBJ1-2, with 7 bases that match TRBD1. Germline assignment: CDR1 SNHLY and CDR2 FYNNEI. The CDR3 extends over 16 amino acids. V gave up 5 bases and J gave up 8 bases; unmatched junction bases: 17. The CDR3 nucleotides read TGTGCCAGCAGTCCCTCGAGAGACAGGGCGGAGTTAGGCTACACCTTC. Translated, it gives CASSPSRDRAELGYTF.

This rearrangement joins TRBV2 to TRBJ2-2, with 11 bases matching TRBD2. The CDR3 extends over 14 amino acids. Germline CDR1 reads SNHLY; CDR2 reads FYNNEI. The V gene end was trimmed by 9 bases and the J gene end by 5 bases; junction bases not matched to a gene: 5. Here the CDR3 reads CARGTSGPTGELFF. The CDR3 DNA is TGTGCCAGGGGGACTAGCGGACCGACCGGGGAGCTGTTTTTT.

This clonotype was counted at least ten times. The chain recombines TRBV5-1 with TRBJ2-7; 14 bases are a match to TRBD2. The J segment lost 7 bases and the V segment lost 3 bases, leaving 12 bases of the junction unmatched. From germline, CDR1 is SGHRS and CDR2 YFSETQ. This CDR3 has 17 residues. The CDR3 loop reads CASSSGLAGEGFVEQYF. The CDR3 coding sequence is TGCGCCAGCAGCTCGGGACTAGCGGGAGAAGGGTTTGTTGAGCAGTACTTC. Looking up the rest from reference TRBV5-1 and TRBJ2-7 gives the full variable domain: KAGVTQTPRYLIKTRGQQVTLSCSPISGHRSVSWYQQTPGQGLQFLFEYFSETQRNKGNFPGRFSGRQFSNSRSEMNVSTLELGDSALYLCASSSGLAGEGFVEQYFGPGTRLTVT.

The chain couples TRBV5-1 to TRBJ2-3; a weak D match, TRBD2 (6 bases). This CDR3 comprises 15 residues. V lost 4 bases, J lost 3 bases, and 15 bases lay in between. In germline, CDR1 is SGHRS, CDR2 YFSETQ. Here the CDR3 reads CASSPLDGGTDTQYF. The DNA of the CDR3 is TGCGCCAGCAGCCCACTGGACGGAGGGACAGATACGCAGTATTTT.

This clonotype was seen repeatedly, ten times or more. This rearrangement joins TRBV12-3 or TRBV12-4 to TRBJ2-7, with D uncertain. There are 12 residues in the CDR3. The ends were cut back, 4 bases at V and 5 bases at J, with 9 bases in the middle. The CDR3 coding sequence is TGTGCCAGCAGTTCCAACTACCACGAGCAGTACTTC. This codes for CASSSNYHEQYF.

The chain uses TRBV18 and TRBJ2-3; D is uncertain. The germline gives CDR1 KGHSH, CDR2 LQKENI. The CDR3 spans 14 residues. With 2 bases removed from V and 4 bases from J, the gap between germline ends came to 10 bases. The CDR3 nucleotides are TGTGCCAGCTCACCAAATCTGGATGCAGATACGCAGTATTTT. Its protein product is CASSPNLDADTQYF.

This clonotype was seen more than once but under ten times. The rearrangement uses TRBV4-3 and TRBJ2-1; TRBD1 or TRBD2 may be the D gene (5 bases each). The V gene lost 4 bases and the J gene lost 0 bases, with 16 bases spanning the gap. The germline V gene has CDR1 LGHNA and CDR2 YSLEER. This CDR3 is 17 amino acids long. CDR3 protein: CASSPYAGTSSYNEQFF. The CDR3 DNA sequence: TGCGCCAGCAGCCCCTACGCAGGGACGAGCTCCTACAATGAGCAGTTCTTC.

This clonotype occurred a few times. J is TRBJ2-5 and V is TRBV7-3; 7 bases match TRBD2. The CDR3 has 15 residues. The V gene end was trimmed by 1 base and the J gene end by 5 bases; junction bases not matched to a gene: 7. Looked up from germline, CDR1 is SGHTA and CDR2 is FQGTGA. The DNA for the CDR3 is TGTGCCAGCAGCTTAATGCCGGGGGGAGCCGAGACCCAGTACTTC. It encodes CASSLMPGGAETQYF. Variable domain in full (rest from reference TRBV7-3 and TRBJ2-5): GAGVSQTPSNKVTEKGKYVELRCDPISGHTALYWYRQSLGQGPEFLIYFQGTGAADDSGLPNDRFFAVRPEGSVSTLKIQRTERGDSAVYLCASSLMPGGAETQYFGPGTRLLVL.

This chain connects TRBV20-1 to TRBJ2-1; 11 positions agree with TRBD2. V gave up 6 bases and J gave up 1 base; unmatched junction bases: 5. CDR3 length equals 15 residues. Germline lookup yields CDR1 DFQATT and CDR2 SNEGSKA (reference sequence). The CDR3 protein is CSAPTSGGSYNEQFF. The CDR3 DNA sequence: TGCAGTGCACCTACTAGCGGGGGTTCCTACAATGAGCAGTTCTTC.

This clonotype was recorded a few times. CDR3 in DNA: TGTGCCAGCAGAGGGACTGCAACTAATGAAAAACTGTTTTTT. Its translation is CASRGTATNEKLFF. The rearrangement joins TRBV27 to TRBJ1-4, with a possible D match to TRBD1 (5 bases). The CDR3 sequence is 14 residues long. Germline V gene sequence: CDR1 MNHEY, CDR2 SMNVEV (reference sequence). V gave up 6 bases and J gave up 0 bases, with 8 bases separating them.

The V and J genes are TRBV2 and TRBJ2-2, with 11 bases identical to TRBD2. This CDR3 region has 16 residues. With 4 bases clipped from V and 4 bases from J, the junction kept 5 bases outside the gene matches. The V gene's germline CDR1 is SNHLY and CDR2 FYNNEI. The CDR3 bases are TGTGCCAGCAGTGGACTAGCGGGGTCTGGCACCGGGGAGCTGTTTTTT. Its protein is CASSGLAGSGTGELFF.

This clonotype was found a few times. CDR3 in DNA: TGTGCCAGTAGTATAACAGGGCAGCTCTATGGCTACACCTTC. As protein: CASSITGQLYGYTF. The chain is built from TRBV19 and TRBJ1-2, with D perhaps TRBD1 (6 bases). V gave up 2 bases and J gave up 4 bases, with 11 bases separating them. The CDR3 contains 14 residues. Germline assignment: CDR1 LNHDA and CDR2 SQIVND (reference sequence).